One T cell receptor beta chain is described in this entry. Its antigen is unknown. This sample was taken from a study of cytomegalovirus exposure and HLA in healthy donors. Overall study findings and caveats: An assumption of roughly uniform sequencing depth across donors underlay the presence/absence analyses. Most TCR beta V segments were productive about 87% or about 30% of the time in an earlier analysis. For most subjects, TCR beta sequences were reported to predict HLA-A and HLA-B alleles with accuracy. V- and J-gene trimming of TCR beta was linked (in a later analysis) to a missense DCLRE1C variant.

The CDR3 runs to 14 residues. Germline V gene data show CDR1 as SGHDT and CDR2 as YYEEEE. Trimming cost V 2 bases and J 1 base, with 7 bases left between them. The PCR contained 60 Vbeta and 13 Jbeta primers. Only in-frame clones appear in the TCRdb table, and some are missing; sequencing was by immunoSEQ multiplex PCR. The sample shows fewer than 250,000 clones, almost 80% of them seen only once. V is TRBV5-6 and J is TRBJ1-5; D call uncertain. Material: PBMCs. This TCR was sampled from a man aged 18-30 years in good health and CMV-seronegative. CDR3 sequence (DNA): TGTGCCAGCAGCTTCTCGGGGAGCAATCAGCCCCAGCATTTT. Translated, it gives CASSFSGSNQPQHF. The full variable domain, its missing parts supplied by reference TRBV5-6 and TRBJ1-5, is DAGVTQSPTHLIKTRGQQVTLRCSPKSGHDTVSWYQQALGQGPQFIFQYYEEEERQRGNFPDRFSGHQFPNYSSELNVNALLLGDSALYLCASSFSGSNQPQHFGDGTRLSIL.